A selection of T cell receptor beta chains follows, all from one sample in a study of blood T cell repertoires in COVID-19. Measured with immunoSEQ multiplex PCR; TCRdb has only the in-frame clones, and not every one. Of some 390,000 clones in the sample, roughly 91% were seen once. Sequenced material: PBMCs or T cells enriched from blood (not recorded which). These receptors were taken from a woman aged 25 to 45 who had recovered from COVID-19. Each CDR3 is given with its conserved first and last residue. A D gene is named only where the DNA matches it firmly. Part of the rows lack a size; the others show once, few, many or a class for expanded clones.

>TRBJ1-6|-|TRBV7-7|-
TGTGCTAGCAGCTCGACTAAAAATTCACCCCTCCACTTT
CASSSTKNSPLHF
>TRBJ2-1|-|TRBV7-7|TRBD2
TGTGCTAGCAGCTTAGATGCGGGGGGCGTCAATGAGCAGTTCTTC
CASSLDAGGVNEQFF
>TRBJ2-2|-|TRBV2|TRBD1
TGTGCCAGCAGTGAATTCGGGACAGACACCGGGGAGCTGTTTTTT
CASSEFGTDTGELFF
>TRBJ2-5|many|TRBV30|TRBD2
TGTGCCTGGAGTTTTCTAGCGGGGGGAGAGACCCAGTACTTC
CAWSFLAGGETQYF
>TRBJ1-1|-|TRBV14|-
TGTGCCAGCAGCCAAGATCGGAACACTGAAGCTTTCTTT
CASSQDRNTEAFF
>TRBJ2-1|-|TRBV28|TRBD2
TGTGCCAGCAGATTGGTGGCTAGCGGGAGTTCCTACAATGAGCAGTTCTTC
CASRLVASGSSYNEQFF
>TRBJ1-4|-|TRBV4-1|-
TGCGCCAGCAGCCAGCCTTCAGGGTCACAACTTAATGAAAAACTGTTTTTT
CASSQPSGSQLNEKLFF
>TRBJ2-3|-|TRBV11-2|TRBD2
TGTGCCAGCAGCAGCAGGACTAGCGGAATAAGCACAGATACGCAGTATTTT
CASSSRTSGISTDTQYF
>TRBJ2-2|-|TRBV28|-
TGTGCCAGCAGTTTCACAGTCACCGGGGAGCTGTTTTTT
CASSFTVTGELFF
>TRBJ1-4|-|TRBV5-1|TRBD1
TGCGCCAGCAGCTTGGCCGGGACAGGGGGCGAAAAACTGTTTTTT
CASSLAGTGGEKLFF
>TRBJ2-1|-|TRBV19|TRBD1
TGTGCCAGTAGGAAGACAGGGGAGATCAATGAGCAGTTCTTC
CASRKTGEINEQFF
>TRBJ1-6|-|TRBV7-9|-
TGTGCCAGCAGCTTCGGAGGTTCACCCCTCCACTTT
CASSFGGSPLHF
>TRBJ2-7|-|TRBV18|TRBD1
TGTGCCAGCTCAAAAGGGACAGGGTCCCCCTACGAGCAGTACTTC
CASSKGTGSPYEQYF
>TRBJ2-7|few|TRBV19|-
TGTGCCAGTAGTTCCAACAGGGACCCAAACTACGAGCAGTACTTC
CASSSNRDPNYEQYF
>TRBJ2-5|-|TRBV7-2|TRBD2
TGTGCCAGCAGCTTAGCGCGGGGGGGAGGGGAGACCCAGTACTTC
CASSLARGGGETQYF
>TRBJ2-1|once|TRBV27|TRBD2
TGTGCCAGCAGTTTAACCCCCCTAGCGGGATTCAATGAGCAGTTCTTC
CASSLTPLAGFNEQFF
>TRBJ1-6|-|TRBV14|-
TGTGCCAGCAGCCAAGATTTGGGGCGCACAGGTTCACCCCTCCACTTT
CASSQDLGRTGSPLHF
>TRBJ2-7|-|TRBV11-2|-
TGTGCCAGCAGCTACATGGGCCGTAGAGGGAGCCCTCTCGAGCAGTACTTC
CASSYMGRRGSPLEQYF
>TRBJ1-2|-|TRBV3-1/TRBV3-2|-
TGTGCCAGCAGCCAAGTCACAAGTAACTATGGCTACACCTTC
CASSQVTSNYGYTF
>TRBJ1-1|-|TRBV3-1/TRBV3-2|TRBD1
TGTGCCAGCAGCCAACGGGACAGAAGGACTGAAGCTTTCTTT
CASSQRDRRTEAFF
>TRBJ1-4|-|TRBV9|TRBD1
TGTGCCAGCAGCCCCCGGGACAGGGGGCATGAAAAACTGTTTTTT
CASSPRDRGHEKLFF